Presented here are 29 T cell receptor beta chains from one specimen sequenced in a study of shared clonotypes between healthy human individuals. Libraries were prepared by immunoSEQ multiplex PCR; TCRdb keeps only in-frame clonotypes and omits some of them. The sample records roughly 2.5 million clones, just over 90% being singletons. The sequenced material came from naive CD4+ T cells sorted from blood. Sample subset: CD45RA+ positively selected. The receptors were sampled from a man aged 18 to 30 in good health.

The chain employs TRBV6-1 and TRBJ1-1; D not resolved. The CDR3 totals 15 residues. Looked up from germline, CDR1 is MNHNS and CDR2 is SASEGT. V lost 5 bases and J 1 base, leaving 14 bases between the germline ends. CDR3 amino acids: CASSPRESRNTEAFF. DNA for the CDR3: TGTGCCAGCAGTCCCCGGGAGAGTCGGAACACTGAAGCTTTCTTT.

This chain links TRBV6-1 with TRBJ2-2, with no clear D. This CDR3 has 14 residues. V lost 0 bases and J 6 bases, leaving 8 bases between the germline ends. From germline, CDR1 is MNHNS and CDR2 SASEGT. The DNA for the CDR3 is TGTGCCAGCAGTGAAGCTAGTTGGGCCGGGGAGCTGTTTTTT. This translates into CASSEASWAGELFF.

This clone was observed a single time. The chain joins TRBV7-2 to TRBJ1-3, with D uncertain. The germline gives CDR1 SGHTA, CDR2 FQGNSA. This CDR3 spans 13 amino acids. With 2 bases removed from V and 10 bases from J, the gap between germline ends came to 12 bases. CDR3 nucleotides: TGTGCCAGCAGCTTATACAACCCGGGGACCATATATTTT. This encodes CASSLYNPGTIYF.

The CDR3 sequence is CASSSRDRAFYGYTF. The CDR3 coding sequence is TGTGCCAGCAGTTCCAGGGACAGGGCTTTCTATGGCTACACCTTC. This chain joins TRBV7-6 and TRBJ1-2; 9 bases are a match to TRBD1. This CDR3 has 15 amino acids. From germline, CDR1 is SGHVS and CDR2 FNYEAQ. V gave up 6 bases and J gave up 4 bases; unmatched junction bases: 9.

This sequence joins TRBV19 and TRBJ2-7; 13 bases fit TRBD2. The CDR3 loop spans 15 amino acids. CDR1 is LNHDA and CDR2 is SQIVND in the germline V gene (reference sequence). J was trimmed by 2 bases and V by 8 bases; bases with no gene match: 6. CDR3 protein: CASALGTSGTYEQYF. Written as DNA, the CDR3 is TGTGCCAGTGCGCTCGGGACTAGCGGGACCTACGAGCAGTACTTC.

This chain connects TRBV6-5 to TRBJ1-5, with 7 bases matching TRBD1. CDR1 and CDR2 from the germline V gene are MNHEY and SVGAGI. The trim removed 5 bases at V and 6 bases at J, leaving 4 bases unmatched. This CDR3 is 13 amino acids long. CDR3 sequence reads: CASSRDSRQPQHF. CDR3 DNA sequence: TGTGCCAGCAGTCGGGACAGTCGTCAGCCCCAGCATTTT.

Points on this clone: This sample includes further DNA sequences coding for the same CDR3. The gene calls are TRBV18 and TRBJ2-3, with 7 bases aligning to TRBD2. Germline V gene data show CDR1 as KGHSH and CDR2 as LQKENI. The junction had 3 bases not matched to a gene; V was cut back by 1 base and J by 2 bases. The CDR3 length is 15 residues. CDR3 region: CASSPQRGSTDTQYF. The CDR3 coding sequence is TGTGCCAGCTCACCACAGCGGGGATCCACAGATACGCAGTATTTT.

The chain has TRBV30 and TRBJ2-7; 7 nucleotides match TRBD1. With 0 bases clipped from V and 6 bases from J, the junction kept 11 bases outside the gene matches. The CDR3 has 15 amino acids. Germline V lookup: CDR1 GTSNPN, CDR2 SVGIG (reference sequence). CDR3 bases: TGTGCCTGGAGTGTAACCCGGACAGGTAGAAGCGAGCAGTACTTC. Protein product: CAWSVTRTGRSEQYF.

This rearrangement joins TRBV19 to TRBJ1-2; TRBD1 might be the D (5 bases). V was shortened by 6 bases and J by 4 bases, with 9 bases between the two germline ends. CDR1 LNHDA and CDR2 SQIVND come from the germline V gene (reference sequence). There are 12 residues in the CDR3. In nucleotides, the CDR3 is TGTGCCAGTAGCGGGGGAGCCTATGGCTACACCTTC. Amino acid sequence: CASSGGAYGYTF. The whole variable domain, filled in from reference TRBV19 and TRBJ1-2, reads DGGITQSPKYLFRKEGQNVTLSCEQNLNHDAMYWYRQDPGQGLRLIYYSQIVNDFQKGDIAEGYSVSREKKESFPLTVTSAQKNPTAFYLCASSGGAYGYTFGSGTRLTVV.

The genes are TRBV25-1 and TRBJ2-2; 8 bases line up with TRBD1. This CDR3 region has 15 residues. The V gene's germline CDR1 is MGHDK and CDR2 SYGVNS. Trimming removed 6 bases from V and 5 bases from J; junction bases left unmatched: 8. The CDR3 region is CASSPRGRGTGELFF. Here the CDR3 DNA reads TGTGCCAGCAGCCCCAGGGGGCGAGGGACCGGGGAGCTGTTTTTT.

The chain combines TRBV5-1 with TRBJ1-1, with TRBD1 matching over 9 bases. This CDR3 contains 14 residues. Per germline, CDR1 SGHRS and CDR2 YFSETQ. Germline trimming cut 5 bases from V and 1 base from J; bases unmatched to any gene: 3. The CDR3 sequence is CASRSQGANTEAFF. The CDR3 DNA reads TGCGCCAGCAGGTCACAGGGGGCGAACACTGAAGCTTTCTTT.

This chain connects TRBV2 to TRBJ1-3; D gene uncertain. CDR1 is SNHLY and CDR2 is FYNNEI in the germline V gene. The CDR3 consists of 13 residues. V was pared by 2 bases and J by 7 bases, with 9 bases between. The CDR3 DNA is TGTGCCAGCAGTGAATGGTCCCGGAACACCATATATTTT. Amino acids: CASSEWSRNTIYF.

J is TRBJ1-1 and V is TRBV18; no definite D call. The V gene's germline CDR1 is KGHSH and CDR2 LQKENI. V lost 1 base and J 1 base, leaving 13 bases between the germline ends. The CDR3 has 16 residues. CDR3 in DNA: TGTGCCAGCTCACCACTCCCGTGGGTTGCGAACACTGAAGCTTTCTTT. This codes for CASSPLPWVANTEAFF.

The V call is TRBV4-3, the J call TRBJ2-3; 8 nucleotides line up with TRBD1. The J segment lost 8 bases and the V segment lost 0 bases, leaving 4 bases of the junction unmatched. Per germline, CDR1 LGHNA and CDR2 YSLEER. This CDR3 comprises 14 residues. This chain's CDR3 is CASSQDPGQGTQYF. CDR3 nucleotides: TGCGCCAGCAGCCAAGATCCCGGACAGGGTACGCAGTATTTT.

This chain joins TRBV2 and TRBJ2-1; TRBD2 is a possible D gene (6 bases). Germline CDR1 reads SNHLY; CDR2 reads FYNNEI. Trimming left V 5 bases short and J 9 bases short, with 23 bases between. The length of the CDR3 is 16 residues. CDR3 region: CASSLNPGLSFGEQFF. The CDR3 coding sequence is TGTGCCAGCAGTCTCAATCCGGGACTTAGCTTTGGTGAGCAGTTCTTC.

A remark on this clone: Other DNA sequences in the same sample also yield this CDR3. The chain carries TRBV18 and TRBJ2-5, with 8 positions matching TRBD2. Trimming took 3 bases from V and 2 from J; bases not matched to a gene: 2. There are 14 residues in the CDR3. Germline CDR1 KGHSH, CDR2 LQKENI. The CDR3 sequence: CASSPGRVQETQYF. CDR3 nucleotides: TGTGCCAGCTCACCCGGGAGGGTTCAAGAGACCCAGTACTTC.

With regard to this clone: A junction end diverges from the germline sequence, so it may reflect a read error. The gene calls are TRBV6-1 and TRBJ2-2; the match to TRBD2 covers 9 bases. Germline V gene lookup returns CDR1 MNHNS and CDR2 SASEGT. The CDR3 consists of 12 residues. The CDR3 nucleotides read TGTGCCAGCAGTGAAGGCGGGAGGGCCCTCCTTTTT. Translating gives CASSEGGRALLF.

The J gene is TRBJ1-4, the V gene TRBV18; D remains ambiguous. This CDR3 has 17 residues. Trimming left V 2 bases short and J 0 bases short, with 13 bases between. Germline V lookup: CDR1 KGHSH, CDR2 LQKENI. Here the CDR3 DNA reads TGTGCCAGCTCACCATCCGGTTCGATCACAACTAATGAAAAACTGTTTTTT. Translating it yields CASSPSGSITTNEKLFF.

The V call is TRBV10-3, the J call TRBJ2-3; 9 bases are shared with TRBD2. The germline CDR1 and CDR2 sequences are ENHRY and SYGVKD. This CDR3 is 16 amino acids long. V lost 4 bases, J lost 0 bases, and 5 bases stayed unmatched. The DNA for the CDR3 is TGTGCCATCAGTGTTAATAGCGGGGGAAGCACAGATACGCAGTATTTT. Translating it yields CAISVNSGGSTDTQYF.

The gene calls are TRBV14 and TRBJ2-3, with TRBD2 as a possible D gene (5 bases). This CDR3 has 17 amino acids. Germline V lookup: CDR1 SGHDN, CDR2 FVKESK. Trimming cost V 0 bases and J 6 bases, with 19 bases left between them. The CDR3 DNA sequence: TGTGCCAGCAGCCAAGATCGTCCGGGAATGCCGGGGGATACGCAGTATTTT. As protein: CASSQDRPGMPGDTQYF.

The CDR3 DNA reads as TGTGCCAGCAGCCCGCCCCCCAACACTGAAGCTTTCTTT. As protein: CASSPPPNTEAFF. The chain employs TRBV7-9 and TRBJ1-1; no clear D. Germline V CDR1 and CDR2: SEHNR, FQNEAQ (reference sequence). This CDR3 is built from 13 residues. The V gene lost 5 bases and the J gene lost 2 bases, with 9 bases spanning the gap. Looking up the rest from reference TRBV7-9 and TRBJ1-1 gives the full variable domain: DTGVSQNPRHKITKRGQNVTFRCDPISEHNRLYWYRQTLGQGPEFLTYFQNEAQLEKSRLLSDRFSAERPKGSFSTLEIQRTEQGDSAMYLCASSPPPNTEAFFGQGTRLTVV.

The chain uses TRBV5-1 and TRBJ2-1; 14 bases are shared with TRBD2. Looked up from germline, CDR1 is SGHRS and CDR2 is YFSETQ. CDR3 length: 17 residues. V shed 4 bases and J 4 bases; nucleotides not matched to a gene: 7. CDR3 loop: CASSLGLAGVKYNEQFF. Here the CDR3 DNA reads TGCGCCAGCAGCCTGGGACTAGCGGGAGTCAAGTACAATGAGCAGTTCTTC.

The rearrangement links TRBV5-1 to TRBJ2-7, with a weak D call TRBD1 (6 bases). CDR1 SGHRS and CDR2 YFSETQ come from the germline V gene. V lost 4 bases, J lost 6 bases, and 14 bases lay in between. CDR3 length: 13 amino acids. For the CDR3, the DNA is TGCGCCAGCAGCCTTAACAGGGTCACCGAGCAGTACTTC. It encodes CASSLNRVTEQYF.

The rearrangement uses TRBV5-1 and TRBJ2-2; D is perhaps TRBD1 (8 bases). Per the germline V gene, CDR1 is SGHRS and CDR2 is YFSETQ. The CDR3 is made up of 15 amino acids. The V and J ends lost 3 bases and 7 bases respectively, with 16 bases between them. As DNA, the CDR3 is TGCGCCAGCAGCTCCCCACAGGGGGGGATCGGGGAGCTGTTTTTT. This encodes CASSSPQGGIGELFF.

This chain uses TRBV30 with TRBJ2-5; possible D gene TRBD2, 5 bases. V lost 1 base, J lost 11 bases, and 11 bases lay in between. The germline gives CDR1 GTSNPN, CDR2 SVGIG (reference sequence). The CDR3 loop spans 11 amino acids. The CDR3 DNA is TGTGCCTGGAGTGAGCGCTGGGAGCAGTACTTC. Amino acid sequence: CAWSERWEQYF. Based on the CDR3 plus reference TRBV30 and TRBJ2-5, the full variable domain is SQTIHQWPATLVQPVGSPLSLECTVEGTSNPNLYWYRQAAGRGLQLLFYSVGIGQISSEVPQNLSASRPQDRQFILSSKKLLLSDSGFYLCAWSERWEQYFGPGTRLLVL.

The chain uses TRBV7-2 and TRBJ2-3, with a tentative D call TRBD2 (7 bases). This CDR3 is built from 16 residues. The germline V and J ends were trimmed by 5 bases and 7 bases, with 22 bases remaining between them. Looked up from germline, CDR1 is SGHTA and CDR2 is FQGNSA. The CDR3 is CASSPMRGRAVNTQYF. DNA for the CDR3: TGTGCCAGCAGCCCGATGAGGGGGAGGGCGGTGAATACGCAGTATTTT.

The rearrangement joins TRBV21-1 to TRBJ2-2; the table's D call of TRBD1 was not tested on the DNA. TRBV21-1 is shown as a pseudogene. This CDR3 is built from 17 residues. The CDR3 DNA reads TGTGCCAGCATAGGGGGACAGGGACAGTCGAACACCGGGGAGCTGTTTTTT. Translating gives CASIGGQGQSNTGELFF.

The rearrangement uses TRBV27 and TRBJ2-1, with 13 bases identical to TRBD2. The CDR3 sequence is 19 residues long. The ends lost 5 bases at V and 1 base at J; junction bases unmatched: 11. CDR1 MNHEY and CDR2 SMNVEV come from the germline V gene (reference sequence). CDR3 protein: CASSLTSGGAVSSYNEQFF. The CDR3 DNA follows: TGTGCCAGCAGTCTAACTAGCGGGGGGGCGGTATCTTCCTACAATGAGCAGTTCTTC.

This clone has a single count. The chain is built from TRBV7-2 and TRBJ2-3; 9 bases are a match to TRBD2. After removal of 1 base from V and 8 bases from J, the junction contained 13 bases not matched to a gene. The germline V gene has CDR1 SGHTA and CDR2 FQGNSA. This CDR3 is 17 amino acids long. Here the CDR3 reads CASSLVASGNQRGTQYF. In DNA form, the CDR3 reads TGTGCCAGCAGCTTAGTGGCTAGCGGGAACCAGAGGGGTACGCAGTATTTT.